These 24 T cell receptor beta chains share one sample of origin, sequenced in a study of T cells in localized non-small cell lung cancer. The assay was immunoSEQ multiplex PCR, and TCRdb's table has in-frame clones only and misses some. The data hold approximately 2,800 clones, with approximately 20% observed a single time. The source material was lung tumor tissue, sampled before any cancer treatment. All receptors derive from an older male donor with stage II squamous cell lung carcinoma.

V is TRBV19 and J is TRBJ1-4; 11 nucleotides line up with TRBD1. Germline CDR1 LNHDA, CDR2 SQIVND (reference sequence). The CDR3 runs 18 residues. The ends lost 1 base at V and 6 bases at J; junction bases unmatched: 10. The CDR3 DNA is TGTGCCAGTAGTATAGGGACAGGGGGCCGCCGGAAGGATGAAAAACTGTTTTTT. Protein product: CASSIGTGGRRKDEKLFF.

This sequence joins TRBV6-8 and TRBJ2-7; D possibly uses TRBD1 or TRBD2 (7 bases each). The CDR3 has 15 residues. V lost 6 bases, J lost 7 bases, and 22 bases lay in between. CDR1 is MNHGY and CDR2 is SAAAGT in the germline V gene. DNA for the CDR3: TGTGCCAGCAGCCTCCAGGGAGGGGGCTCAGGGGAGCAGTACTTC. Translation: CASSLQGGGSGEQYF.

This clone came up many times. The chain carries TRBV11-3 and TRBJ2-7; TRBD2 is a possible D gene (5 bases). V was shortened by 5 bases and J by 1 base, with 21 bases between the two germline ends. The CDR3 sequence is 17 residues long. Looked up from germline, CDR1 is SGHNT and CDR2 is YENEEA. DNA for the CDR3: TGTGCCAGCAGCCGACTTAGGAAGGGAGACGGGTCCTACGAGCAGTACTTC. Its translation: CASSRLRKGDGSYEQYF. The full variable domain, rest sourced from reference TRBV11-3 and TRBJ2-7, is EAGVVQSPRYKIIEKKQPVAFWCNPISGHNTLYWYLQNLGQGPELLIRYENEEAVDDSQLPKDRFSAERLKGVDSTLKIQPAELGDSAVYLCASSRLRKGDGSYEQYFGPGTRLTVT.

The chain has TRBV10-3 and TRBJ2-1, with 8 bases aligning to TRBD1. The germline CDR1 and CDR2 sequences are ENHRY and SYGVKD. The V gene end was trimmed by 6 bases and the J gene end by 0 bases; junction bases not matched to a gene: 1. This CDR3 has 14 amino acids. CDR3 DNA: TGTGCCATCAGCGGGACAGGCTCCTACAATGAGCAGTTCTTC. Translating it yields CAISGTGSYNEQFF.

This chain links TRBV6-8 with TRBJ2-6; no clear D gene. The CDR3 length is 14 residues. Germline V gene lookup returns CDR1 MNHGY and CDR2 SAAAGT. V lost 6 bases and J 2 bases, leaving 8 bases between the germline ends. The chain's CDR3 is CASSLWTGANVLTF. In nucleotides, the CDR3 is TGTGCCAGCAGCCTTTGGACTGGGGCCAACGTCCTGACTTTC.

The V call is TRBV11-3, the J call TRBJ2-1; 8 bases line up with TRBD1. Germline V gene lookup returns CDR1 SGHNT and CDR2 YENEEA. There are 15 residues in the CDR3. After removal of 5 bases from V and 7 bases from J, the junction contained 10 bases not matched to a gene. Written as DNA, the CDR3 is TGTGCCAGCAGCACACGGATCCGGGACAGGAATGAGCAGTTCTTC. Residues: CASSTRIRDRNEQFF.

The chain has TRBV15 and TRBJ1-4; 9 bases match TRBD1. V shed 1 base and J 7 bases; nucleotides not matched to a gene: 4. This CDR3 has 15 amino acids. Germline V gives CDR1 LNHNV, CDR2 YYDKDF (reference sequence). The DNA for the CDR3 is TGTGCCACCAGCAGAGCGGACAGGGGCAGTGAAAAACTGTTTTTT. As protein: CATSRADRGSEKLFF.

In its sample, this clone ranks as medium-sized (0.01 to 0.1%). This chain joins TRBV11-3 and TRBJ2-7; either TRBD1 or TRBD2 may fit D (5 bases each). The CDR3 length is 14 residues. V was cut by 2 bases and J by 4 bases, with 12 bases left in between. Germline V lookup: CDR1 SGHNT, CDR2 YENEEA. CDR3 residues: CASSLSPGRYEQYF. The DNA of the CDR3 is TGTGCCAGCAGCTTATCTCCAGGGAGATACGAGCAGTACTTC.

The rearrangement links TRBV5-1 to TRBJ1-2; possibly TRBD1 for D (5 bases). V lost 0 bases and J lost 2, with 11 bases in between. CDR3 length: 15 residues. CDR1 is SGHRS and CDR2 is YFSETQ in the germline V gene. The CDR3 spells CASSLARQPNYGYTF. DNA of the CDR3: TGCGCCAGCAGCTTGGCCCGACAGCCGAACTATGGCTACACCTTC.

This clone has a handful of counts. CDR3 coding DNA: TGTGCCTGGAGTACCCGAAGGGGAATGGGACAGCCCCAGCATTTT. This gives the protein CAWSTRRGMGQPQHF. The chain uses TRBV30 and TRBJ1-5, with a weak D call TRBD1 (5 bases). This CDR3 has 15 amino acids. Germline CDR1 GTSNPN, CDR2 SVGIG (reference sequence). Trimming cost V 2 bases and J 7 bases, with 18 bases left between them. The full variable domain, with the rest looked up from reference TRBV30 and TRBJ1-5, is SQTIHQWPATLVQPVGSPLSLECTVEGTSNPNLYWYRQAAGRGLQLLFYSVGIGQISSEVPQNLSASRPQDRQFILSSKKLLLSDSGFYLCAWSTRRGMGQPQHFGDGTRLSIL.

This clone counts as medium-sized (0.01 to 0.1%). The chain links TRBV11-3 to TRBJ2-1; 9 nucleotides agree with TRBD1. The germline V gene encodes CDR1 SGHNT and CDR2 YENEEA. This CDR3 is 15 amino acids long. V lost 5 bases to trimming and J lost 7 bases; unmatched junction nucleotides: 9. The CDR3 sequence is CASSPRDRDPNEQFF. CDR3 nucleotide sequence: TGTGCCAGCAGCCCCCGGGACAGGGATCCGAATGAGCAGTTCTTC.

The V gene is TRBV25-1, the J gene TRBJ2-6; D perhaps matches TRBD1 (5 bases). V lost 7 bases and J lost 0, with 19 bases in between. The CDR3 runs 18 residues. In germline, CDR1 is MGHDK, CDR2 SYGVNS. In DNA form, the CDR3 reads TGTGCCAGCAAATGGAGCGTCAGGGCCCTCTCTGGGGCCAACGTCCTGACTTTC. Protein product: CASKWSVRALSGANVLTF.

In nucleotides, the CDR3 is TGTGCCAGCTCCCGAGAGGGGGGTCAGCCCCAGCATTTT. This sequence encodes CASSREGGQPQHF. The J gene is TRBJ1-5, the V gene TRBV7-1, with D possibly matching TRBD1 (6 bases). TRBV7-1 is an ORF; its function is uncertain. V lost 8 bases and J 6 bases, leaving 14 bases between the germline ends. The length of the CDR3 is 13 residues.

This clone is large by share. This chain links TRBV11-3 with TRBJ2-2, with a weak D call TRBD2 (6 bases). V was trimmed by 2 bases and J by 6 bases, leaving 13 bases between them. CDR1 is SGHNT, CDR2 YENEEA, per germline. This CDR3 is built from 15 residues. The CDR3: CASSLTLGGAGELFF. The CDR3 nucleotides read TGTGCCAGCAGCTTAACCCTAGGAGGGGCCGGGGAGCTGTTTTTT.

This clone has a handful of counts. The chain combines TRBV5-1 with TRBJ2-5, with a tentative D call TRBD1 (6 bases). The germline CDR1 and CDR2 sequences are SGHRS and YFSETQ. V shed 0 bases and J shed 4 bases, with 13 bases lying between them. The CDR3 is 15 residues long. Here the CDR3 reads CASSLGSGDGETQYF. In DNA form, the CDR3 reads TGCGCCAGCAGCTTGGGCTCAGGGGATGGAGAGACCCAGTACTTC.

V usage is TRBV9 and J usage is TRBJ2-1; TRBD2 aligns across 13 bases. Trimming cost V 3 bases and J 7 bases; bases outside gene matches: 4. The CDR3 is 15 residues long. The germline CDR1 and CDR2 sequences are SGDLS and YYNGEE. The CDR3 nucleotides are TGTGCCAGCAGCGGTGGGACTAGCGGGATAAATGAGCAGTTCTTC. Encoded protein: CASSGGTSGINEQFF.

This clone ranks as medium-sized. V is TRBV6-8 and J is TRBJ2-5; D might be TRBD1 (5 bases). Per the germline V gene, CDR1 is MNHGY and CDR2 is SAAAGT. CDR3 length: 15 amino acids. V was cut by 6 bases and J by 2 bases, with 16 bases left in between. For the CDR3, the DNA is TGTGCCAGCAGCCATTCCCGACAGCTACAAGAGACCCAGTACTTC. Translated: CASSHSRQLQETQYF.

This chain links TRBV19 with TRBJ1-5; 7 bases match TRBD1. V lost 5 bases to trimming and J lost 5 bases; unmatched junction nucleotides: 6. The germline CDR1 and CDR2 sequences are LNHDA and SQIVND (reference sequence). The CDR3 runs 14 residues. The CDR3 loop reads CASSPDRDHQPQHF. CDR3 bases: TGTGCCAGTAGTCCAGACAGGGACCATCAGCCCCAGCATTTT.

The genes are TRBV19 and TRBJ2-3; D is possibly TRBD2 (5 bases). V lost 5 bases, J lost 0 bases, and 12 bases lay in between. Per the germline V gene, CDR1 is LNHDA and CDR2 is SQIVND (reference sequence). The CDR3 length is 15 residues. CDR3 in amino acids: CASSYAEGSTDTQYF. CDR3 DNA sequence: TGTGCCAGTAGTTACGCTGAGGGAAGCACAGATACGCAGTATTTT. Full variable domain (rest looked up from reference TRBV19 and TRBJ2-3): DGGITQSPKYLFRKEGQNVTLSCEQNLNHDAMYWYRQDPGQGLRLIYYSQIVNDFQKGDIAEGYSVSREKKESFPLTVTSAQKNPTAFYLCASSYAEGSTDTQYFGPGTRLTVL.

This clone was observed a handful of times. The chain recombines TRBV11-3 with TRBJ2-1; TRBD2 aligns across 9 bases. There are 16 residues in the CDR3. The junction had 12 bases not matched to a gene; V was cut back by 5 bases and J by 7 bases. Germline V gives CDR1 SGHNT, CDR2 YENEEA. The CDR3: CASSEHSGGLQNEQFF. DNA of the CDR3: TGTGCCAGCAGCGAACATAGCGGGGGATTACAGAATGAGCAGTTCTTC.

The chain recombines TRBV18 with TRBJ1-4; D is possibly TRBD1 (6 bases). Trimming removed 5 bases from V and 1 base from J, with 20 bases in between. The CDR3 extends over 18 amino acids. Germline V gives CDR1 KGHSH, CDR2 LQKENI. CDR3 nucleotide sequence: TGTGCCAGCTCATCCGGGACACGTCGCTTAGGAACTAATGAAAAACTGTTTTTT. This encodes CASSSGTRRLGTNEKLFF.

A single count supports this clone. The CDR3 DNA follows: TGCAGCGTTGAGGCGCCGGGACAGGGACAGGATGGCTACACCTTC. Translation: CSVEAPGQGQDGYTF. V gene TRBV29-1 combines with J gene TRBJ1-2; the match to TRBD1 covers 9 bases. With 3 bases clipped from V and 6 bases from J, the junction kept 11 bases outside the gene matches. This CDR3 comprises 15 residues. Germline loops: CDR1 SQVTM, CDR2 ANQGSEA.

The V and J genes are TRBV18 and TRBJ1-1, with TRBD1 as a possible D gene (6 bases). The germline V and J ends were trimmed by 5 bases and 4 bases, with 17 bases remaining between them. CDR1 is KGHSH, CDR2 LQKENI, per germline. This CDR3 region has 15 residues. Here the CDR3 DNA reads TGTGCCAGCTCAAACCTTCAGGGAGGGGGCACTGAAGCTTTCTTT. As protein: CASSNLQGGGTEAFF. Full variable domain (missing parts from reference TRBV18 and TRBJ1-1): NAGVMQNPRHLVRRRGQEARLRCSPMKGHSHVYWYRQLPEEGLKFMVYLQKENIIDESGMPKERFSAEFPKEGPSILRIQQVVRGDSAAYFCASSNLQGGGTEAFFGQGTRLTVV.

This clone was detected only a few times. The V and J genes are TRBV11-3 and TRBJ1-4; 9 bases map to TRBD1. Germline CDR1 reads SGHNT; CDR2 reads YENEEA. V shed 5 bases and J 7 bases; nucleotides not matched to a gene: 11. CDR3 length: 16 amino acids. CDR3 sequence (DNA): TGTGCCAGCAGCCCCGGGGCGGACAGGGGAAGTGAAAAACTGTTTTTT. Protein product: CASSPGADRGSEKLFF.